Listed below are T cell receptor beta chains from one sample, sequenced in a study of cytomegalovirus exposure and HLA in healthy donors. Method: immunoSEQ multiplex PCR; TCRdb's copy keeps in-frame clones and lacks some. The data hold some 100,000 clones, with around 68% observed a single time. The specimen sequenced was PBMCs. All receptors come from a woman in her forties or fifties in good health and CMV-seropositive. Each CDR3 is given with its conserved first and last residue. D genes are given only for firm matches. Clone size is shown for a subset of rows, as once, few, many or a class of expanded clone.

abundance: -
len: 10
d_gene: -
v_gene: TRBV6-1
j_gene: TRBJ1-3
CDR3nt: TGTGCCACCTATTTCAACACCATATATTTT
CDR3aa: CATYFNTIYF

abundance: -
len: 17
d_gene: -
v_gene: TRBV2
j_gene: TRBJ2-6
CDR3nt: TGTGCCAGCAGTGAAGCGCCTGGGGGGACTGGGGCCAACGTCCTGACTTTC
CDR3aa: CASSEAPGGTGANVLTF

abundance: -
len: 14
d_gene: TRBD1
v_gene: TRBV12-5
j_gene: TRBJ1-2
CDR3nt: TGTGCTAGTGGTAATGGACAGGGGACCTATGGCTACACCTTC
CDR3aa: CASGNGQGTYGYTF

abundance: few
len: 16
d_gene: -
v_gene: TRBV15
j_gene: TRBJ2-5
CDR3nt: TGTGCCACCAGCAGAGGGGGGACTGGGGAAGGTGAGACCCAGTACTTC
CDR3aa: CATSRGGTGEGETQYF

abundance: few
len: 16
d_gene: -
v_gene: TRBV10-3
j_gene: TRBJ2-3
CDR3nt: TGTGCCATCAGAGCCCCCGAAGGGGGGGCCTGGGATACGCAGTATTTT
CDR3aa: CAIRAPEGGAWDTQYF

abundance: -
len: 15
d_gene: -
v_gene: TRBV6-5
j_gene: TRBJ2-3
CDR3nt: TGTGCCAGCAGTTACTCGGGGGGGCGGGGAGATACGCAGTATTTT
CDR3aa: CASSYSGGRGDTQYF

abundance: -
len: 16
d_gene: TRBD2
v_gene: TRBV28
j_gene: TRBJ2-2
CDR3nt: TGTGCCAGCAGTTTCCCGACTAGCGGGAACACCGGGGAGCTGTTTTTT
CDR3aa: CASSFPTSGNTGELFF

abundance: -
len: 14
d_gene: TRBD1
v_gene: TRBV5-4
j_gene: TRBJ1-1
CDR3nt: TGTGCCAGCAGCTCCGGGACAGGGGGGTCTGAAGCTTTCTTT
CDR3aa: CASSSGTGGSEAFF

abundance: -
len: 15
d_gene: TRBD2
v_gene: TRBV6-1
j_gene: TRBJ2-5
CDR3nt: TGTGCCAGCAGTGCCGTAGGACTAGATTCGGAGACCCAGTACTTC
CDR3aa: CASSAVGLDSETQYF

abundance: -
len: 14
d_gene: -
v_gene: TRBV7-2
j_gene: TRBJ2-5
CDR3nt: TGTGCCAGCAGCTTAGTCGTAGGGGAAGAGACCCAGTACTTC
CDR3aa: CASSLVVGEETQYF

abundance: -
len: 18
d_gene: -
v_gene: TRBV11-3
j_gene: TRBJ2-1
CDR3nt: TGTGCCAGCAGCTTAAGATCCCCGCTGGAGGGGCTAGGGACTGAGCAGTTCTTC
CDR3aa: CASSLRSPLEGLGTEQFF

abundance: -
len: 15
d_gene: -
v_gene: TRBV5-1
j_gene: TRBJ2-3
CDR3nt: TGCGCCAGCATTAGGGAGGATTCTAGCACAGATACGCAGTATTTT
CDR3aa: CASIREDSSTDTQYF

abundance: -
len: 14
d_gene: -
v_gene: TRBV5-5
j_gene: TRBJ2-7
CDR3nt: TGTGCCAGCAGCTGGGGACGGGGGGCGGACGAGCAGTACTTC
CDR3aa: CASSWGRGADEQYF